The rows below give T cell receptor beta chains drawn from one sample of a study of blood T cell repertoires in COVID-19. The table came from immunoSEQ multiplex PCR; TCRdb's copy has only in-frame clones and leaves some out. The sample has some 80,000 clones, over 75% seen once. The sample consisted of peripheral blood. All receptors come from a woman older than 75 with acute or convalescent COVID-19. CDR3s include the opening cysteine and the closing phenylalanine or tryptophan. A D gene is named only where the DNA matches it firmly. Clone size is not always given. Where it is, it says once, few, many or a class for expanded clones.

clone size: NA; V gene: TRBV11-3; J gene: TRBJ2-2; D gene: TRBD2; CDR3 DNA: TGTGCCAGCAGCTTATTAGCGGGGGGGAGCACCGGGGAGCTGTTTTTT; CDR3 protein: CASSLLAGGSTGELFF
clone size: NA; V gene: TRBV4-1; J gene: TRBJ1-6; D gene: NA; CDR3 DNA: TGCGCCAGCAGCCAAGATCGTACAGACGGTAATTCACCCCTCCACTTT; CDR3 protein: CASSQDRTDGNSPLHF
clone size: once; V gene: TRBV3-1/TRBV3-2; J gene: TRBJ2-5; D gene: TRBD2; CDR3 DNA: TGTGCCAGCAGCCAAGTCCGACCGGGGGGGCATGAGACCCAGTACTTC; CDR3 protein: CASSQVRPGGHETQYF
clone size: NA; V gene: TRBV18; J gene: TRBJ2-7; D gene: TRBD1; CDR3 DNA: TGTGCCAGCTCACCACCGAGCAGGGGGCGGCTCGAGCAGTACTTC; CDR3 protein: CASSPPSRGRLEQYF
clone size: NA; V gene: TRBV5-1; J gene: TRBJ1-1; D gene: NA; CDR3 DNA: TGCGCCAGCAGCTTGAAGGACAGGAACACTGAAGCTTTCTTT; CDR3 protein: CASSLKDRNTEAFF
clone size: NA; V gene: TRBV7-9; J gene: TRBJ1-6; D gene: NA; CDR3 DNA: TGTGCCAGCAGGACTGGGAATTCACCCCTCCACTTT; CDR3 protein: CASRTGNSPLHF
clone size: once; V gene: TRBV4-2; J gene: TRBJ1-2; D gene: TRBD1; CDR3 DNA: TGTGCCAGCAGCCCCCCGACAGGGGACGGCTACACCTTC; CDR3 protein: CASSPPTGDGYTF
clone size: NA; V gene: TRBV5-1; J gene: TRBJ1-2; D gene: NA; CDR3 DNA: TGCGCCAGCAGCTTGGAACAGGGCCCTTACACCTTC; CDR3 protein: CASSLEQGPYTF
clone size: NA; V gene: TRBV6-5; J gene: TRBJ1-3; D gene: TRBD1; CDR3 DNA: TGTGCCAGCAGGCCGGGACAGGGCTCTGGAAACACCATATATTTT; CDR3 protein: CASRPGQGSGNTIYF
clone size: NA; V gene: TRBV5-1; J gene: TRBJ2-5; D gene: NA; CDR3 DNA: TGCGCCAGCAGTCCCGGACACCGGGAGACCCAGTACTTC; CDR3 protein: CASSPGHRETQYF
clone size: NA; V gene: TRBV7-2; J gene: TRBJ1-2; D gene: NA; CDR3 DNA: TGTGCCAGCAGCTTAGGATCACGGGGGGCGCAGGGTGGCTACACCTTC; CDR3 protein: CASSLGSRGAQGGYTF
clone size: NA; V gene: TRBV3-1/TRBV3-2; J gene: TRBJ2-5; D gene: NA; CDR3 DNA: TGTGCCAGCAGCCACGACTATAACCAAGAGACCCAGTACTTC; CDR3 protein: CASSHDYNQETQYF
clone size: NA; V gene: TRBV21-1; J gene: TRBJ2-1; D gene: NA; CDR3 DNA: TGTGCCAGCAGCAAAGGTGCGGGGTTGGGCCAGGGCTGTACCTACAATGAGCAGTTCTTC; CDR3 protein: CASSKGAGLGQGCTYNEQFF
clone size: NA; V gene: TRBV3-1/TRBV3-2; J gene: TRBJ1-4; D gene: TRBD1; CDR3 DNA: TGTGCCAGCAGGGGACAGGCCGTTAGTGATGAAAAACTGTTTTTT; CDR3 protein: CASRGQAVSDEKLFF
clone size: NA; V gene: TRBV5-6; J gene: TRBJ1-6; D gene: TRBD1; CDR3 DNA: TGTGCCAGCAGCTTGGGACAGGGGGCTGAGTGGAGCCTCCACTTT; CDR3 protein: CASSLGQGAEWSLHF
clone size: NA; V gene: TRBV19; J gene: TRBJ1-5; D gene: NA; CDR3 DNA: TGTGCCAGTGAGAGGAGCCTCTCCAATCAGCCCCAGCATTTT; CDR3 protein: CASERSLSNQPQHF
clone size: few; V gene: TRBV5-1; J gene: TRBJ2-7; D gene: NA; CDR3 DNA: TGCGCCAGCGGGTTCGGTCAGGCCTACGAGCAGTACTTC; CDR3 protein: CASGFGQAYEQYF
clone size: NA; V gene: TRBV4-3; J gene: TRBJ1-2; D gene: NA; CDR3 DNA: TGCGCCAGCAGCCGAGGGACTAGCGCTAACTATGGCTACACCTTC; CDR3 protein: CASSRGTSANYGYTF
clone size: NA; V gene: TRBV11-1; J gene: TRBJ1-2; D gene: TRBD1; CDR3 DNA: TGTGCCAGCAGTCTACTCCCGGGACAGGGCTATGGCTACACCTTC; CDR3 protein: CASSLLPGQGYGYTF
clone size: few; V gene: TRBV2; J gene: TRBJ1-5; D gene: NA; CDR3 DNA: TGTGCCAGCAGTGAACGAGGTAGCAATCAGCCCCAGCATTTT; CDR3 protein: CASSERGSNQPQHF
clone size: NA; V gene: TRBV7-6; J gene: TRBJ2-1; D gene: TRBD2; CDR3 DNA: TGTGCCAGCCAGCCTAGCGGGGGGATTCGCAATGAGCAGTTCTTC; CDR3 protein: CASQPSGGIRNEQFF
clone size: NA; V gene: TRBV19; J gene: TRBJ2-1; D gene: NA; CDR3 DNA: TGTGCCAGTAGTATGGACAGACTGATTTACAATGAGCAGTTCTTC; CDR3 protein: CASSMDRLIYNEQFF
clone size: NA; V gene: TRBV5-4; J gene: TRBJ1-4; D gene: NA; CDR3 DNA: TGTGCCAGCAGCACCGGAGGGGCAACTAATGAAAAACTGTTTTTT; CDR3 protein: CASSTGGATNEKLFF
clone size: NA; V gene: TRBV5-4; J gene: TRBJ1-1; D gene: TRBD1; CDR3 DNA: TGTGCCAGCAGCCAGACAGGGGGGAACGCTGAAGCTTTCTTT; CDR3 protein: CASSQTGGNAEAFF
clone size: NA; V gene: TRBV7-2; J gene: TRBJ1-2; D gene: TRBD1; CDR3 DNA: TGTGCCAGCAGCTTTGGGACAGGGGGCACGGACTATGGCTACACCTTC; CDR3 protein: CASSFGTGGTDYGYTF
clone size: NA; V gene: TRBV4-1; J gene: TRBJ1-2; D gene: NA; CDR3 DNA: TGCGCCAGCAGCCAAGATACTCGGTATGGCTACACCTTC; CDR3 protein: CASSQDTRYGYTF
clone size: NA; V gene: TRBV10-3; J gene: TRBJ1-5; D gene: NA; CDR3 DNA: TGTGCCATCAGCGAACAGGTGGGCGATCAGCCCCAGCATTTT; CDR3 protein: CAISEQVGDQPQHF
clone size: NA; V gene: TRBV10-3; J gene: TRBJ2-1; D gene: TRBD1; CDR3 DNA: TGTGCCATCGGGGGACAGTTAGGCGAGCAGTTCTTC; CDR3 protein: CAIGGQLGEQFF
clone size: NA; V gene: TRBV5-3; J gene: TRBJ2-7; D gene: NA; CDR3 DNA: TGTGCCAGAAGGGTGACAAAAGCTCCTTACGAGCAGTACTTC; CDR3 protein: CARRVTKAPYEQYF
clone size: NA; V gene: TRBV14; J gene: TRBJ2-1; D gene: TRBD1; CDR3 DNA: TGTGCCAGCAGCCAATGGACAGGGGGATCCTACAATGAGCAGTTCTTC; CDR3 protein: CASSQWTGGSYNEQFF
clone size: NA; V gene: TRBV7-2; J gene: TRBJ1-4; D gene: NA; CDR3 DNA: TGTGCCAGCAGCTTATCAGGGACTGAAAACCTGTTTTTT; CDR3 protein: CASSLSGTENLFF
clone size: NA; V gene: TRBV10-3; J gene: TRBJ1-6; D gene: NA; CDR3 DNA: TGTGCCATCAGTGAGTCGCAGGCAGGGGATTCACCCCTCCACTTT; CDR3 protein: CAISESQAGDSPLHF
clone size: NA; V gene: TRBV2; J gene: TRBJ1-6; D gene: TRBD1; CDR3 DNA: TGTGCCAGCAGGAAGGGACAGACGATGGGACATAATTCACCCCTCCACTTT; CDR3 protein: CASRKGQTMGHNSPLHF
clone size: NA; V gene: TRBV5-1; J gene: TRBJ2-3; D gene: NA; CDR3 DNA: TGCGCCAGCAGCCCGCAGGCGGGGCGGTACACAGATACGCAGTATTTT; CDR3 protein: CASSPQAGRYTDTQYF
clone size: NA; V gene: TRBV5-1; J gene: TRBJ1-1; D gene: TRBD1; CDR3 DNA: TGCGCCAGCAGCTCGGACAGGGGGCAGACTGAAGCTTTCTTT; CDR3 protein: CASSSDRGQTEAFF
clone size: NA; V gene: TRBV4-3; J gene: TRBJ1-6; D gene: TRBD1; CDR3 DNA: TGCGCCAGCAGCCAGGACAGGGCGGAGAGCTCCTATAATTCACCCCTCCACTTT; CDR3 protein: CASSQDRAESSYNSPLHF
clone size: NA; V gene: TRBV24-1; J gene: TRBJ2-2; D gene: NA; CDR3 DNA: TGTGCCACCAGTGACCGTTATTCCAACACCGGGGAGCTGTTTTTT; CDR3 protein: CATSDRYSNTGELFF
clone size: NA; V gene: TRBV3-1/TRBV3-2; J gene: TRBJ1-1; D gene: NA; CDR3 DNA: TGTGCCAGCAGCGCTCAGGGAAGTGTCACTGAAGCTTTCTTT; CDR3 protein: CASSAQGSVTEAFF
clone size: NA; V gene: TRBV28; J gene: TRBJ1-1; D gene: TRBD1; CDR3 DNA: TGTGCCAGCAGCTTACTACAGGGGGCGCCGGCTTTCTTT; CDR3 protein: CASSLLQGAPAFF
clone size: NA; V gene: TRBV2; J gene: TRBJ1-5; D gene: TRBD1; CDR3 DNA: TGTGCCAGCAGTGTTACAGGGGCCTCCAATCAGCCCCAGCATTTT; CDR3 protein: CASSVTGASNQPQHF
clone size: NA; V gene: TRBV2; J gene: TRBJ1-2; D gene: NA; CDR3 DNA: TGTGCCAGCAGTGTCCGGGGTGGTTATGGCTACACCTTC; CDR3 protein: CASSVRGGYGYTF
clone size: NA; V gene: TRBV5-4; J gene: TRBJ1-4; D gene: TRBD1; CDR3 DNA: TGTGCCAGCAGCTTGGTGGGACAGGGGGCTGAAAAACTGTTTTTT; CDR3 protein: CASSLVGQGAEKLFF
clone size: NA; V gene: TRBV5-5; J gene: TRBJ2-2; D gene: TRBD1; CDR3 DNA: TGTGCCAGCAGGAAGGACAGGGCTGACACCGGGGAGCTGTTTTTT; CDR3 protein: CASRKDRADTGELFF
clone size: NA; V gene: TRBV19; J gene: TRBJ2-5; D gene: TRBD2; CDR3 DNA: TGTGCCAGTAACCCCGGGACTAGCGGGAGACCTCAAGAGACCCAGTACTTC; CDR3 protein: CASNPGTSGRPQETQYF
clone size: NA; V gene: TRBV11-2; J gene: TRBJ1-5; D gene: NA; CDR3 DNA: TGTGCCAGCAGCTTCCAGGGGAATCAGCCCCAGCATTTT; CDR3 protein: CASSFQGNQPQHF
clone size: NA; V gene: TRBV9; J gene: TRBJ2-5; D gene: NA; CDR3 DNA: TGTGCCAGCAGCGTAGCCGGAGGAGAGACCCAGTACTTC; CDR3 protein: CASSVAGGETQYF
clone size: few; V gene: TRBV5-4; J gene: TRBJ1-2; D gene: NA; CDR3 DNA: TGTGCCAGCAGCCTGGAGGGGCGGGGCTATGGCTACACCTTC; CDR3 protein: CASSLEGRGYGYTF
clone size: NA; V gene: TRBV2; J gene: TRBJ2-3; D gene: NA; CDR3 DNA: TGTGCCAGCAATCAGGGCACCACAGATACGCAGTATTTT; CDR3 protein: CASNQGTTDTQYF
clone size: NA; V gene: TRBV19; J gene: TRBJ2-3; D gene: NA; CDR3 DNA: TGTGCCAGTAGTATGAGCGGGAGCACAGATACGCAGTATTTT; CDR3 protein: CASSMSGSTDTQYF
clone size: once; V gene: TRBV29-1; J gene: TRBJ2-5; D gene: NA; CDR3 DNA: TGCAGCGGGCGGGGAGCCCGGGGGGAGACCCAGTACTTC; CDR3 protein: CSGRGARGETQYF
clone size: NA; V gene: TRBV11-2; J gene: TRBJ2-7; D gene: TRBD2; CDR3 DNA: TGTGCCAGCAGCTTAGAGACTAGCGCCTACTCCTACGAGCAGTACTTC; CDR3 protein: CASSLETSAYSYEQYF
clone size: NA; V gene: TRBV20-1; J gene: TRBJ2-5; D gene: NA; CDR3 DNA: TGCAGTGCCCCTACCTCAGAGACCCAGTACTTC; CDR3 protein: CSAPTSETQYF
clone size: few; V gene: TRBV28; J gene: TRBJ2-7; D gene: TRBD1; CDR3 DNA: TGTGCCAGCAGTTTATCAGGGGGCGGCTACGAGCAGTACTTC; CDR3 protein: CASSLSGGGYEQYF
clone size: NA; V gene: TRBV11-2; J gene: TRBJ1-6; D gene: TRBD1; CDR3 DNA: TGTGCCAGCAGCTTAGGGGACAGGGCTTCACCCCTCCACTTT; CDR3 protein: CASSLGDRASPLHF
clone size: NA; V gene: TRBV9; J gene: TRBJ1-1; D gene: TRBD1; CDR3 DNA: TGTGCCAGCAGCGTCGAAGGGGGCATAAACACTGAAGCTTTCTTT; CDR3 protein: CASSVEGGINTEAFF